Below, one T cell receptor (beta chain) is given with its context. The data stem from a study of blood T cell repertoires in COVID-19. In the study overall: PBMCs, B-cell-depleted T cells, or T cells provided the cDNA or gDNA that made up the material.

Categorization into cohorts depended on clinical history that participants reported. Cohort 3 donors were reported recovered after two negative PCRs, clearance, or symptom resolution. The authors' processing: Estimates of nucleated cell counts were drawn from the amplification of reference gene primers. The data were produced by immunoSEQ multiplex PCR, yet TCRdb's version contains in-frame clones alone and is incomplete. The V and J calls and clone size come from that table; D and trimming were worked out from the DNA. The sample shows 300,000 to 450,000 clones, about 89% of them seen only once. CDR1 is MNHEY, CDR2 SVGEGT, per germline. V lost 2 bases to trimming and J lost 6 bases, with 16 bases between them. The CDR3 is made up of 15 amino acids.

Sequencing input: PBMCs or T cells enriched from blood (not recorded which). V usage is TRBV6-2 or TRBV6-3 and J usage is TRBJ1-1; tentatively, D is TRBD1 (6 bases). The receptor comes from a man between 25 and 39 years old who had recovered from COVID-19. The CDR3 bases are TGTGCCAGCAGTTACGGATTCGGCAGGGGTCCTGAAGCTTTCTTT. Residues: CASSYGFGRGPEAFF.